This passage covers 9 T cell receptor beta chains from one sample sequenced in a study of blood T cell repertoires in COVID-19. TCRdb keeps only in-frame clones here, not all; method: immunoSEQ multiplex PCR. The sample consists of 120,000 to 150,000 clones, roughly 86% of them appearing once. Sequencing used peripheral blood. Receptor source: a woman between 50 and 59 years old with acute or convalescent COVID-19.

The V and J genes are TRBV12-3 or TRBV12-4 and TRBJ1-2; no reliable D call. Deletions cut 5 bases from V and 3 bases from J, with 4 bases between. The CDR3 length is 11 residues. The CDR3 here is CASSNYYGYTF. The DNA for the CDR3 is TGTGCCAGCAGTAACTACTATGGCTACACCTTC.

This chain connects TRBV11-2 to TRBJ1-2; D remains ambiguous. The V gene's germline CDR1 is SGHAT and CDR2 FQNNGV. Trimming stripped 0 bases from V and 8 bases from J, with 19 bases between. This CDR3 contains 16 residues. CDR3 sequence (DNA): TGTGCCAGCAGCTTAGAAAGGACTGTTCTCCCCTCCGGCTACACCTTC. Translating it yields CASSLERTVLPSGYTF.

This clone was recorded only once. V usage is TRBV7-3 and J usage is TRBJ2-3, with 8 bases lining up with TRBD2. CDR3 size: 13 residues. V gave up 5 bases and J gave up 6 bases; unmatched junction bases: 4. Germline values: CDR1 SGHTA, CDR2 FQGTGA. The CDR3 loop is CASSRAGDDTQYF. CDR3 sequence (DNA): TGTGCCAGCAGCCGAGCGGGAGACGATACGCAGTATTTT.

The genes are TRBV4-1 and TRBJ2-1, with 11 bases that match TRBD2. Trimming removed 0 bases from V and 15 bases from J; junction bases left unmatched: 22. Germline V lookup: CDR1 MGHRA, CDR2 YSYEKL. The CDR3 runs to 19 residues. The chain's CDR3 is CASSQDLATLAGGQTYRFF. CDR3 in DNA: TGCGCCAGCAGCCAAGATCTGGCCACGCTAGCGGGGGGACAAACGTACCGGTTCTTC.

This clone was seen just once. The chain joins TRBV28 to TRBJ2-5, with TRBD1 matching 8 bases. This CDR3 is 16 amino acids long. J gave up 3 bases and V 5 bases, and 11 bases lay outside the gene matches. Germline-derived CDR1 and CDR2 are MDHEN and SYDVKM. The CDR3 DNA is TGTGCCAGCAGTGTACAGGGGGTTCGGGCCAAAGAGACCCAGTACTTC. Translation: CASSVQGVRAKETQYF.

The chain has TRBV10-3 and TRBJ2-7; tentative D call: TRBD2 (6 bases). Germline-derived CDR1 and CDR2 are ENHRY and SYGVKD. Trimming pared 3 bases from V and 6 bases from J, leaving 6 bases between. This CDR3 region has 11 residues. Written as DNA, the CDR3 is TGTGCCATCAGTGACGGGGGCGAGCAGTACTTC. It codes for CAISDGGEQYF.

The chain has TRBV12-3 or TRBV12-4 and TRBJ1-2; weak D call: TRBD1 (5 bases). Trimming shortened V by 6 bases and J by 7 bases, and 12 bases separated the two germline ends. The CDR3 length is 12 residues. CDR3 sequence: CASRTDMGGYTF. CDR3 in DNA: TGTGCCAGCAGGACGGACATGGGTGGCTACACCTTC.

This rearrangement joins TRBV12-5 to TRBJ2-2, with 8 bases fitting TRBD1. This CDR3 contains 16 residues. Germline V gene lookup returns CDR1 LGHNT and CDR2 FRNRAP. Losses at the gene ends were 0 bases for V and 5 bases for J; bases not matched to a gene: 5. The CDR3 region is CASGLVTGGRTGELFF. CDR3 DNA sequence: TGTGCTAGTGGTTTGGTAACAGGGGGGAGGACCGGGGAGCTGTTTTTT.

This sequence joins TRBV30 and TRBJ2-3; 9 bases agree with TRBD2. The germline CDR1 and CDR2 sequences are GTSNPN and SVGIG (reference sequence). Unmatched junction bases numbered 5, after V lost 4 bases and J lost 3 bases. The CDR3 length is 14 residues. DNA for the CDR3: TGTGCCTGGACCCGGCGGGAGGGAACAGATACGCAGTATTTT. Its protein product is CAWTRREGTDTQYF.